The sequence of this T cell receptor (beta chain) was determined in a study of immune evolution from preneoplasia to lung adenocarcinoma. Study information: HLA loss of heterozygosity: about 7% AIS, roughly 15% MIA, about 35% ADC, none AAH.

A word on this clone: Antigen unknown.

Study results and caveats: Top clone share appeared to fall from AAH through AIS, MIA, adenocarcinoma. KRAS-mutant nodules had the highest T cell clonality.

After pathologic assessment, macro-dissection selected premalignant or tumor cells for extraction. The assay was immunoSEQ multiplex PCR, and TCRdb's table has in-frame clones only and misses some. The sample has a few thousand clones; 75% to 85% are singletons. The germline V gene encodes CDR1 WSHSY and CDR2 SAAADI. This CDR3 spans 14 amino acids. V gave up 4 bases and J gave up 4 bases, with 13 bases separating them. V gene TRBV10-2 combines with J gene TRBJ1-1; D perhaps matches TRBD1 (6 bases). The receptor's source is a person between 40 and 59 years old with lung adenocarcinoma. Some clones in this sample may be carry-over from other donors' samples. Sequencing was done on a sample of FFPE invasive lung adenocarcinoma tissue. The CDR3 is CASSANTGRTEAFF. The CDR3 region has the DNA TGCGCCAGCAGTGCCAACACAGGGCGCACTGAAGCTTTCTTT.